This record covers a single TCR beta chain. V lost 0 bases to trimming and J lost 4 bases, with 21 bases between them. From germline, CDR1 is MNHEY and CDR2 SVGAGI. The CDR3 length is 18 residues. The sample is drawn from a study of CD8 T cells in Susac syndrome. Sequencing of TCR beta was undertaken in CD8+ and CD4+ T cells derived from blood. Fulfillment of recently defined diagnostic criteria for definite or probable disease was shown by the patients with Susac syndrome. It was negative isolation that provided the CD8+ and CD4+ T cells, whereas TEMRA cells were enriched by FACS. Reverse transcription of roughly 0.45 to 1 ug RNA was performed with random hexamers. By means of immunoSEQ multiplex PCR, TCR beta CDR3 spanning 54 Vbeta and 13 Jbeta underwent amplification. TCRdb used MiXCR to reprocess the immunoSEQ multiplex PCR reads, holding one entry per CDR3 protein. Altogether fewer than 200,000 distinct CDR3 sequences are present, around 94% being singletons, with the ten largest covering approximately 0.11%.

The TCR originated in a human donor with Susac syndrome. Material: CD4+ T cells from PBMCs. The V call is TRBV6-5, the J call TRBJ2-5; D is possibly TRBD1 or TRBD2 (5 bases each). This CDR3 is CASSYSGEWGSVPETQYF. CDR3 sequence (DNA): TGTGCCAGCAGTTACTCGGGGGAGTGGGGGAGCGTTCCAGAGACCCAGTACTTC.